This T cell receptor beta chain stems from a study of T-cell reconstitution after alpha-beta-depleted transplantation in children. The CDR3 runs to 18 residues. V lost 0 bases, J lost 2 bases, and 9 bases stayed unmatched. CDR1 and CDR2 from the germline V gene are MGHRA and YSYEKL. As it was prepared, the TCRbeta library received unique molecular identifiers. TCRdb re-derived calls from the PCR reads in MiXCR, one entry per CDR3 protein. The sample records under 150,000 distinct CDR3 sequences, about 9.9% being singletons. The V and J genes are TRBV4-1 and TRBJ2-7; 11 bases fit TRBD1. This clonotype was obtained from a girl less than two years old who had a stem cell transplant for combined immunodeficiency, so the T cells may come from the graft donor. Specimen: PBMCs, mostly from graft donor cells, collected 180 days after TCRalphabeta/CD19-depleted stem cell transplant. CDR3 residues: CASSQDGSGTGGPYEQYF. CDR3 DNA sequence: TGCGCCAGCAGCCAAGATGGTTCCGGGACAGGGGGTCCCTACGAGCAGTACTTC.